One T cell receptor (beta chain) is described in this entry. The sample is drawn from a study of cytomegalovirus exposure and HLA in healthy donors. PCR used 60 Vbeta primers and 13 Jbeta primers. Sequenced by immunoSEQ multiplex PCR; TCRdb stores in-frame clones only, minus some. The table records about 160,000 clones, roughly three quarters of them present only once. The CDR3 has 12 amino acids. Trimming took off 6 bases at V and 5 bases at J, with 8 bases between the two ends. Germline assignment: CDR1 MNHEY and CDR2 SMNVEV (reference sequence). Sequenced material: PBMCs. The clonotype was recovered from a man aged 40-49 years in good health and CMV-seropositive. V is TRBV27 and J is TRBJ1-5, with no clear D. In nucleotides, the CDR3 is TGTGCCAGCAGCCCCCGAGATCAGCCCCAGCATTTT. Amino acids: CASSPRDQPQHF.